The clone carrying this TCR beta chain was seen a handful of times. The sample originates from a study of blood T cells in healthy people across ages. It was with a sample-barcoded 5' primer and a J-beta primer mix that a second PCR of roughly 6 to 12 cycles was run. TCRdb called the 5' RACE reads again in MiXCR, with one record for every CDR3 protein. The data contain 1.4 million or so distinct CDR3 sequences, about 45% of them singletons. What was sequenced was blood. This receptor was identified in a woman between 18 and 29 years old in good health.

The DNA for the CDR3 is TGCAGTGCTGAGTCAGGGATCTTAGAATCACCCCTCCACTTT. As protein: CSAESGILESPLHF. The chain carries TRBV20-1 and TRBJ1-6; tentative D call: TRBD1 (5 bases). This CDR3 contains 14 residues. From germline, CDR1 is DFQATT and CDR2 SNEGSKA (reference sequence). Trimming took off 5 bases at V and 10 bases at J, with 18 bases between the two ends.